These T cell receptor beta chains were read from a single sample in a study of control samples from healthy donors and cancer patients. Measured with immunoSEQ multiplex PCR; TCRdb has only the in-frame clones, and not every one. The table records approximately 140,000 clones, around 94% of them present only once. Sequencing was done on a sample of blood. These receptors were collected from a man aged 35-49 years in good health. Both conserved end residues are part of each CDR3. A D gene is named only where the DNA matches it firmly. For some rows the clone size is stated as once, few or many, or as a class when expanded; others skip it.

>TRBJ1-4|TRBV7-9|-|-|13
TGTGCCAGCAGCCCTGGACGGGGCGAAAAACTGTTTTTT
CASSPGRGEKLFF
>TRBJ2-2|TRBV10-3|TRBD1|-|14
TGTGCCATCAGTGACAGGGGGCTTTCCGGGGAGCTGTTTTTT
CAISDRGLSGELFF
>TRBJ2-7|TRBV7-2|-|-|14
TGTGCCAGCAGCACACGAAGGGGATCCTACGAGCAGTACTTC
CASSTRRGSYEQYF
>TRBJ1-1|TRBV4-1|-|once|15
TGCGCCAGCAGCCAAGTAGTGGCGGGGAACACTGAAGCTTTCTTT
CASSQVVAGNTEAFF
>TRBJ1-2|TRBV7-9|-|-|18
TGTGCCAGCAGCTTAAAGAGGCAAACAGGATTAGCTAACTATGGCTACACCTTC
CASSLKRQTGLANYGYTF
>TRBJ2-7|TRBV6-5|-|-|12
TGTGCCAGCAGGGATGAAAACTACGAGCAGTACTTC
CASRDENYEQYF
>TRBJ1-2|TRBV5-5|-|-|15
TGTGCCAGCAGCCCTTCACCCACGGAAAACTATGGCTACACCTTC
CASSPSPTENYGYTF
>TRBJ1-1|TRBV19|-|-|13
TGTGCCAGTAGTATAGATTGGGCAGGTGAAGCTTTCTTT
CASSIDWAGEAFF
>TRBJ2-5|TRBV4-1|-|-|15
TGCGCCAGCAGCCAAGACTTCCCGGGGAAGACCACCCAGTACTTC
CASSQDFPGKTTQYF
>TRBJ1-5|TRBV7-9|-|-|16
TGTGCCAGCAGCCCTCGAAGGGTGGAGAGCAATCAGCCCCAGCATTTT
CASSPRRVESNQPQHF
>TRBJ2-3|TRBV18|TRBD1|-|16
TGTGCCAGCTCACCACCGGGACAGGCATTCACAGATACGCAGTATTTT
CASSPPGQAFTDTQYF
>TRBJ1-1|TRBV4-1|TRBD1|-|18
TGCGCCAGCAGCCAACCCAACTTGGACAGGGGACTATTCACTGAAGCTTTCTTT
CASSQPNLDRGLFTEAFF
>TRBJ2-7|TRBV29-1|-|-|15
TGCAGCGTTGGCGTTCGACTCGCGGTGGGTGACGAGCAGTACTTC
CSVGVRLAVGDEQYF
>TRBJ2-7|TRBV27|-|-|16
TGTGCCAGCAGTTTATCCCTAAGGACTCGCTTGAACGAGCAGTACTTC
CASSLSLRTRLNEQYF
>TRBJ2-3|TRBV6-2/TRBV6-3|-|few|14
TGTGCCAGCAGTTACGGGGCTAGCACAGATACGCAGTATTTT
CASSYGASTDTQYF
>TRBJ2-7|TRBV15|TRBD2|-|16
TGTGCCACCAGCAGAGATCTTCGACTAGCCCCCTACGAGCAGTACTTC
CATSRDLRLAPYEQYF
>TRBJ2-2|TRBV11-2|-|-|18
TGTGCCAGCAGCTTAACCCTCTCGCAAGCCGCGAACACCGGGGAGCTGTTTTTT
CASSLTLSQAANTGELFF
>TRBJ1-1|TRBV10-3|TRBD1|-|15
TGTGCCATCAGTGATAGGGACAGGAGTAACACTGAAGCTTTCTTT
CAISDRDRSNTEAFF
>TRBJ1-1|TRBV11-3|TRBD1|-|14
TGTGCCAGCAGCTCCGGACAGGGGAACACTGAAGCTTTCTTT
CASSSGQGNTEAFF
>TRBJ2-5|TRBV18|TRBD2|-|17
TGTGCCAGCTCACATTCCTTATTCCAGGCGGGGGAAGAGACCCAGTACTTC
CASSHSLFQAGEETQYF
>TRBJ1-1|TRBV7-9|-|-|13
TGTGCCAGCAGCTTATGGAGGAACACTGAAGCTTTCTTT
CASSLWRNTEAFF
>TRBJ2-1|TRBV23-1|TRBD1|once|15
TGCGCCAGCAGTCAATCCCTACAGGGGAACAATGAGCAGTTCTTC
CASSQSLQGNNEQFF
>TRBJ1-5|TRBV27|TRBD1|-|14
TGTGCCAGCAGCACAGGGGGCCCGGATCAGCCCCAGCATTTT
CASSTGGPDQPQHF
>TRBJ2-3|TRBV2|TRBD2|-|18
TGTGCCAGCAGTGAAGGGACTAGCGGGGGGGCCGGGATAGATACGCAGTATTTT
CASSEGTSGGAGIDTQYF
>TRBJ2-1|TRBV5-4|-|-|13
TGTGCCAGCAGCCACAACAGGGAAAATGAGCAGTTCTTC
CASSHNRENEQFF
>TRBJ1-2|TRBV6-1|-|once|12
TGTGCCAGCAGTGAAGCAGGGGCACGGGGCACCTTC
CASSEAGARGTF
>TRBJ2-3|TRBV4-3|-|-|16
TGCGCCAGCAGCCAAGCTTCGGGGGTTCATACAGATACGCAGTATTTT
CASSQASGVHTDTQYF
>TRBJ1-3|TRBV15|-|-|16
TGTGCCACCAGCGCCGGATTACTCTCCTCTGGAAACACCATATATTTT
CATSAGLLSSGNTIYF
>TRBJ1-1|TRBV6-4|-|-|14
TGTGCCAGCAGGCGGGACGGTTTGAACACTGAAGCTTTCTTT
CASRRDGLNTEAFF
>TRBJ2-1|TRBV5-6|-|once|13
TGTGCCAGCAGCTTTCGGGGCAGCAATGAGCAGTTCTTC
CASSFRGSNEQFF
>TRBJ2-7|TRBV28|TRBD1|-|14
TGTGCCAGCAGTTTACTACAGGGGGCGCGGGAGCAGTACTTC
CASSLLQGAREQYF
>TRBJ1-4|TRBV7-9|-|-|14
TGTGCCAGCAGCTACAGGGAGGGCGGAGAAAAACTGTTTTTT
CASSYREGGEKLFF
>TRBJ2-2|TRBV9|-|-|14
TGTGCCAGCAGCGTGATGGGAACCACCGGGGAGCTGTTTTTT
CASSVMGTTGELFF
>TRBJ1-3|TRBV5-5|-|-|13
TGTGCCAGCAGCTCTCAGGGAGGAAACACCATATATTTT
CASSSQGGNTIYF
>TRBJ1-5|TRBV27|TRBD1|-|12
TGTGCCAGCAGTTTCAGGGGGCAGCCCCAGCATTTT
CASSFRGQPQHF
>TRBJ1-4|TRBV5-4|-|-|16
TGTGCCAGCAGCTTGGGGGGTGGTTTGCGTGATGAAAAACTGTTTTTT
CASSLGGGLRDEKLFF
>TRBJ1-1|TRBV10-1|TRBD1|-|14
TGCGCCAGCAGTGTAGGGACAGGGGGTACTGAAGCTTTCTTT
CASSVGTGGTEAFF
>TRBJ1-2|TRBV3-1/TRBV3-2|-|-|15
TGTGCCAGCGCTGGGACCGACGGACGGATGGGTGGCTACACCTTC
CASAGTDGRMGGYTF
>TRBJ2-6|TRBV24-1|TRBD1|-|19
TGTGCCACCAGTGACCGGACAGGGAAAGAGGGTGCTGGGGCCAACGTCCTGACTTTC
CATSDRTGKEGAGANVLTF
>TRBJ2-1|TRBV20-1|-|-|11
TGCAGTGCCCCTGGGGTCAATGAGCAGTTCTTC
CSAPGVNEQFF
>TRBJ2-3|TRBV7-9|TRBD2|-|16
TGTGCCAGCAGCTTATTGTGGGAGGGCCCGACAGATACGCAGTATTTT
CASSLLWEGPTDTQYF
>TRBJ2-7|TRBV14|-|-|17
TGTGCCAGCAGCCAAGATATCGGGGGACAGATTCCCTACGAGCAGTACTTC
CASSQDIGGQIPYEQYF
>TRBJ2-1|TRBV18|-|-|16
TGTGCCAGCTCACCACGTGTGGGGGGCTCACTCCATGAGCAGTTCTTC
CASSPRVGGSLHEQFF
>TRBJ1-2|TRBV11-2|-|-|16
TGTGCCAGCATCCCCCTTTTCGTGCAAGCTAACTATGGCTACACCTTC
CASIPLFVQANYGYTF
>TRBJ1-2|TRBV5-5|-|-|15
TGTGCCAGCAGCATTTTTGTGGGCGACGGATATGGCTACACCTTC
CASSIFVGDGYGYTF
>TRBJ1-3|TRBV19|-|-|14
TGTGCCAGTAGTAAGCTGGACAGCGGAAACACCATATATTTT
CASSKLDSGNTIYF
>TRBJ1-1|TRBV29-1|-|-|13
TGCAGCGTTGGTGGGGGGCCCAACACTGAAGCTTTCTTT
CSVGGGPNTEAFF
>TRBJ1-6|TRBV6-6|-|-|13
TGTGCCAGCACACGGGGGACTAATTCACCCCTCCACTTT
CASTRGTNSPLHF
>TRBJ2-1|TRBV12-3/TRBV12-4|-|-|13
TGTGCCAGCAGTCCGTCTAGCGTCCATGAGCAGTTCTTC
CASSPSSVHEQFF